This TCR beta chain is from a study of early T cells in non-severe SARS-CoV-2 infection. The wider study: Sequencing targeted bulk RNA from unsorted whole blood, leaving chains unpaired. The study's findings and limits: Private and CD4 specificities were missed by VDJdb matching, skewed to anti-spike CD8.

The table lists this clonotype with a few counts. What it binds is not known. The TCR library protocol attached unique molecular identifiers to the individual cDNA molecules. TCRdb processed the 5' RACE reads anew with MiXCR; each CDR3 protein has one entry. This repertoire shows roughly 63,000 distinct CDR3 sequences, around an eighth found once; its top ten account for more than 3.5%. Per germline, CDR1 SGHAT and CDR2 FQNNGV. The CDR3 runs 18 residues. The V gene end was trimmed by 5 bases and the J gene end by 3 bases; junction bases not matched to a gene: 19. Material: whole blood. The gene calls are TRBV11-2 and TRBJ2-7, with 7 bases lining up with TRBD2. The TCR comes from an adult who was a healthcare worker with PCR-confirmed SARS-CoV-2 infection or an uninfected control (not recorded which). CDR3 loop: CASSPIRRERMGVYEQYF. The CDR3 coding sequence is TGTGCCAGCAGCCCAATTAGGCGGGAGCGGATGGGGGTCTACGAGCAGTACTTC. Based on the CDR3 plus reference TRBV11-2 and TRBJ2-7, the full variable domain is EAGVAQSPRYKIIEKRQSVAFWCNPISGHATLYWYQQILGQGPKLLIQFQNNGVVDDSQLPKDRFSAERLKGVDSTLKIQPAKLEDSAVYLCASSPIRRERMGVYEQYFGPGTRLTVT.